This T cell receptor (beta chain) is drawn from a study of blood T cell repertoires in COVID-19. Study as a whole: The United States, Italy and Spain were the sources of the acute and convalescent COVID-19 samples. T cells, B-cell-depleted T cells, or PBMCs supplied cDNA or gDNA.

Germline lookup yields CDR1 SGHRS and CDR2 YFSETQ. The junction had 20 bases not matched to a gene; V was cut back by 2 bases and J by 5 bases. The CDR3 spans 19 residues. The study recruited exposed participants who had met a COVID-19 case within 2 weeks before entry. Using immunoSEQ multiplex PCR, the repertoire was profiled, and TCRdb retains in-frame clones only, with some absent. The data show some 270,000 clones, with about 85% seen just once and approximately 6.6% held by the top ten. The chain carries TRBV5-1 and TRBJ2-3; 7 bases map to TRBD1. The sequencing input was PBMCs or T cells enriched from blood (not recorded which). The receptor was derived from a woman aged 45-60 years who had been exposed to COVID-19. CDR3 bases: TGCGCCAGCAGCTTCCCCAATTACAGGGGACCTTCTGAGCAAGATACGCAGTATTTT. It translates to CASSFPNYRGPSEQDTQYF.